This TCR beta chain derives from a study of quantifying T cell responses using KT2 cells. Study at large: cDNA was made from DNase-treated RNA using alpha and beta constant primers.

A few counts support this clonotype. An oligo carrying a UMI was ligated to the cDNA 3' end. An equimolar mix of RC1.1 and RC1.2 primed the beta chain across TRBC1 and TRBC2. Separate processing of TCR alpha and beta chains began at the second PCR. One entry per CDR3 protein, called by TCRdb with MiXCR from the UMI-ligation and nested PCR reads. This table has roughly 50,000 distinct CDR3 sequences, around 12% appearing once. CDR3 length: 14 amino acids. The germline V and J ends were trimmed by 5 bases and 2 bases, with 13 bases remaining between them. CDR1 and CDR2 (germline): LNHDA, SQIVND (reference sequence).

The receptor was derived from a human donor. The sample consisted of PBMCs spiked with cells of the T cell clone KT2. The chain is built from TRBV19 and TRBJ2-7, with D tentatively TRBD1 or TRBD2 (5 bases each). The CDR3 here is CASSDRGSAYEQYF. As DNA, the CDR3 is TGTGCCAGTAGTGACCGGGGCAGTGCCTACGAGCAGTACTTC.